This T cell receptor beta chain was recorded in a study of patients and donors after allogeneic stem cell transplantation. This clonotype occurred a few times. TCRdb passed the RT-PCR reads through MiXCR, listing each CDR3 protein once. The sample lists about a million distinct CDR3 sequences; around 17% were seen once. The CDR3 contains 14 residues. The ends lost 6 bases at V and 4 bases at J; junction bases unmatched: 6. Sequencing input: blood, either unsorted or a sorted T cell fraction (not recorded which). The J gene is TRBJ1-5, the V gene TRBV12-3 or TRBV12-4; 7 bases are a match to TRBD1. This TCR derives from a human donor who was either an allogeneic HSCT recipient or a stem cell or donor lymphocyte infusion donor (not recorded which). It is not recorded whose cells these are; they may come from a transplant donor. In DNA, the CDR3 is TGTGCCAGCAGCACTGGGACAGCAAATCAGCCCCAGCATTTT. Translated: CASSTGTANQPQHF.